Below are 26 T cell receptor beta chains sequenced from a single sample in a study of blood T cell repertoires in COVID-19. Profiling relied on immunoSEQ multiplex PCR, and the TCRdb table lists in-frame clones only, not all of them. The sample carries approximately 120,000 clones, around 86% recorded once. What was sequenced was peripheral blood. The origin of the receptors is a woman aged 50 to 60 who had recovered from COVID-19.

This chain links TRBV28 with TRBJ1-2, with D maybe TRBD1 (5 bases). CDR3 length: 16 residues. Trimming cost V 4 bases and J 8 bases, with 23 bases left between them. Germline V gives CDR1 MDHEN, CDR2 SYDVKM. This CDR3 is CASSYGMGGRSAGYTF. The CDR3, as DNA: TGTGCCAGCAGTTACGGGATGGGGGGGAGGTCGGCCGGCTACACCTTC.

The chain is built from TRBV29-1 and TRBJ2-5, with 9 bases fitting TRBD2. The V segment lost 4 bases and the J segment 3 bases; nucleotides outside the gene matches: 0. Germline V gives CDR1 SQVTM, CDR2 ANQGSEA. The CDR3 extends over 12 amino acids. CDR3 residues: CSVGGGEETQYF. The CDR3 region has the DNA TGCAGCGTTGGCGGGGGGGAAGAGACCCAGTACTTC.

The gene calls are TRBV29-1 and TRBJ2-1; weak D call: TRBD1 (7 bases). V lost 5 bases and J 1 base, leaving 15 bases between the germline ends. The length of the CDR3 is 15 residues. The germline V gene has CDR1 SQVTM and CDR2 ANQGSEA. CDR3 DNA: TGCAGCGTTCAGGGGGGACTGCCTTCCTACAATGAGCAGTTCTTC. Its protein product is CSVQGGLPSYNEQFF.

The V call is TRBV12-3 or TRBV12-4, the J call TRBJ1-3, with 7 positions matching TRBD1. This CDR3 contains 13 residues. V was pared by 6 bases and J by 6 bases, with 5 bases of the junction left unmatched. The CDR3 sequence: CASRPGTANTIYF. The CDR3, as DNA: TGTGCCAGCAGGCCCGGGACAGCAAACACCATATATTTT.

This chain uses TRBV2 with TRBJ2-1, with 9 bases lining up with TRBD1. Germline trimming cut 4 bases from V and 4 bases from J; bases unmatched to any gene: 5. CDR3 length equals 15 residues. Germline V lookup: CDR1 SNHLY, CDR2 FYNNEI. CDR3 sequence reads: CASSVVGTGYNEQFF. In DNA, the CDR3 is TGTGCCAGCAGTGTGGTCGGGACAGGGTACAATGAGCAGTTCTTC.

This CDR3 is CASSPALRLTMNTEAFF. As DNA, the CDR3 is TGCGCCAGCAGCCCGGCCTTACGACTGACCATGAACACTGAAGCTTTCTTT. The chain has TRBV5-1 and TRBJ1-1; D call uncertain. Germline loops: CDR1 SGHRS, CDR2 YFSETQ. CDR3 size: 17 residues. The V and J ends lost 4 bases and 0 bases respectively, with 19 bases between them.

This chain links TRBV7-2 with TRBJ2-7, with D perhaps TRBD2 (5 bases). V was trimmed by 4 bases and J by 0 bases, leaving 16 bases between them. The CDR3 sequence is 16 residues long. Germline CDR1 SGHTA, CDR2 FQGNSA. CDR3 loop: CASSSRGSSSSYEQYF. The CDR3 nucleotides are TGTGCCAGCAGCTCCCGAGGGAGTTCAAGCTCCTACGAGCAGTACTTC.

This chain joins TRBV20-1 and TRBJ1-4; no reliable D call. This CDR3 has 10 amino acids. The V end was cut by 5 bases, the J end by 8 bases, with 6 bases between. The germline V gene has CDR1 DFQATT and CDR2 SNEGSKA (reference sequence). The CDR3 sequence is CSARREKLFF. The DNA of the CDR3 is TGCAGTGCTCGCAGGGAAAAACTGTTTTTT.

V usage is TRBV6-1 and J usage is TRBJ1-2, with D perhaps TRBD1 (6 bases). V lost 3 bases and J lost 8, with 13 bases in between. The CDR3 spans 13 residues. Germline-derived CDR1 and CDR2 are MNHNS and SASEGT. The CDR3 here is CASSDLRTAGYTF. The CDR3, as DNA: TGTGCCAGCAGTGATCTCAGGACAGCCGGCTACACCTTC.

Remarks on this clone: The junction differs from germline at one of its ends, possibly a read error. V usage is TRBV4-2 and J usage is TRBJ2-1; a weak D match, TRBD2 (5 bases). The CDR3 loop spans 13 amino acids. CDR1 is LGHNA and CDR2 is YNFKEQ in the germline V gene. The DNA of the CDR3 is TGTGCCAGCAGCCAAGAACTAGAAGGAAAAAGAATCTTC. It yields the protein CASSQELEGKRIF.

This sequence joins TRBV3-1 (or the pseudogene TRBV3-2) and TRBJ1-2; D gene uncertain. The CDR3 has 16 residues. CDR1 is LGHDT and CDR2 is YNNKEL in the germline V gene (reference sequence). Trimming pared 3 bases from V and 7 bases from J, leaving 21 bases between. CDR3 in amino acids: CASSHFQSRGIGGYTF. The CDR3 bases are TGTGCCAGCAGCCACTTCCAGTCTCGGGGTATCGGTGGCTACACCTTC.

The chain has TRBV30 and TRBJ1-2; the match to TRBD1 covers 8 bases. This CDR3 comprises 12 residues. V lost 2 bases and J lost 7; bases outside the gene matches: 3. Looked up from germline, CDR1 is GTSNPN and CDR2 is SVGIG (reference sequence). The CDR3 region has the DNA TGTGCCTGGAGTTCAGGGGGCGGTGGCTACACCTTC. Translating gives CAWSSGGGGYTF. Using reference TRBV30 and TRBJ1-2 for the parts outside the CDR3, the full variable domain is SQTIHQWPATLVQPVGSPLSLECTVEGTSNPNLYWYRQAAGRGLQLLFYSVGIGQISSEVPQNLSASRPQDRQFILSSKKLLLSDSGFYLCAWSSGGGGYTFGSGTRLTVV.

The genes are TRBV4-1 and TRBJ1-1; 9 bases line up with TRBD1. V shed 3 bases and J 0 bases; nucleotides not matched to a gene: 2. Germline CDR1 reads MGHRA; CDR2 reads YSYEKL. The CDR3 extends over 15 amino acids. In nucleotides, the CDR3 is TGCGCCAGCAGCCATCGGACAGGGGTGAACACTGAAGCTTTCTTT. Amino acids: CASSHRTGVNTEAFF.

The V and J genes are TRBV6-5 and TRBJ1-4; D gene unclear. The CDR3 has 14 residues. The germline V and J ends were trimmed by 6 bases and 1 base, with 9 bases remaining between them. CDR1 and CDR2 (germline): MNHEY, SVGAGI. This CDR3 is CASRTHRTNEKLFF. The CDR3 nucleotides are TGTGCCAGCAGAACCCATAGAACTAATGAAAAACTGTTTTTT.

The J gene is TRBJ1-6, the V gene TRBV7-8, with 7 nucleotides matching TRBD1. Germline CDR1 and CDR2: SGHVS and FQNEAQ. CDR3 length equals 15 residues. V shed 4 bases, J shed 6 bases, and the junction held 6 bases outside the gene matches. The CDR3 coding sequence is TGTGCCAGCAGCTCAGGGACAGCATTTAATTCACCCCTCCACTTT. Translation: CASSSGTAFNSPLHF.

This clone was seen a single time. This CDR3 reads CASSDYGVLQLFF. CDR3 nucleotides: TGTGCCAGCAGCGACTACGGGGTCCTACAACTGTTTTTT. The J gene is TRBJ1-4, the V gene TRBV12-3 or TRBV12-4; D not resolved. The CDR3 runs to 13 residues. Trimming shortened V by 6 bases and J by 12 bases, and 17 bases separated the two germline ends.

This sequence joins TRBV28 and TRBJ1-2; D uncertain. V was trimmed by 5 bases and J by 5 bases, leaving 12 bases between them. Germline CDR1 MDHEN, CDR2 SYDVKM. This CDR3 contains 13 residues. The CDR3 region is CASSRLNPYGYTF. The DNA of the CDR3 is TGTGCCAGCAGTCGACTGAACCCTTATGGCTACACCTTC.

This chain connects TRBV14 to TRBJ2-5; TRBD1 might be the D (5 bases). CDR3 length equals 17 residues. The germline CDR1 and CDR2 sequences are SGHDN and FVKESK. V lost 4 bases and J lost 3, with 21 bases in between. The CDR3 DNA is TGTGCCAGCAGCCCGGTCTCCAGGGCCACACGTAAAGAGACCCAGTACTTC. Amino acid sequence: CASSPVSRATRKETQYF.

CDR3 amino acids: CAIRKGGYGYTF. The CDR3 nucleotides read TGTGCCATCAGGAAGGGGGGGTATGGCTACACCTTC. V usage is TRBV10-3 and J usage is TRBJ1-2; D is possibly TRBD1 (6 bases). Germline CDR1 reads ENHRY; CDR2 reads SYGVKD. This CDR3 is built from 12 residues. Deletions cut 6 bases from V and 5 bases from J, with 10 bases between.

The rearrangement uses TRBV4-1 and TRBJ2-2, with D tentatively TRBD2 (6 bases). The germline V gene encodes CDR1 MGHRA and CDR2 YSYEKL. This CDR3 has 18 amino acids. V gave up 0 bases and J gave up 7 bases, with 21 bases separating them. CDR3 DNA: TGCGCCAGCAGCCAAGAATCTTGGGGACGGGGGAGGTTCGGGGAGCTGTTTTTT. Encoded protein: CASSQESWGRGRFGELFF.

This chain uses TRBV19 with TRBJ2-1; 11 nucleotides match TRBD2. The CDR3 extends over 19 amino acids. Germline V lookup: CDR1 LNHDA, CDR2 SQIVND (reference sequence). V lost 4 bases to trimming and J lost 4 bases; unmatched junction nucleotides: 15. The CDR3: CASSRTSGPGLAAYNEQFF. CDR3 in DNA: TGTGCCAGTAGTAGGACCAGTGGTCCGGGACTAGCGGCATACAATGAGCAGTTCTTC.

V is TRBV15 and J is TRBJ2-7; TRBD1 agrees at 7 bases. V shed 5 bases and J 5 bases; nucleotides not matched to a gene: 9. CDR1 and CDR2 (germline): LNHNV, YYDKDF (reference sequence). The CDR3 runs 14 residues. In nucleotides, the CDR3 is TGTGCCACCAGCTTCTCGACAGGGTTGAACGAGCAGTACTTC. Encoded protein: CATSFSTGLNEQYF.

This chain uses TRBV29-1 with TRBJ2-1; 7 bases line up with TRBD1. Germline V gives CDR1 SQVTM, CDR2 ANQGSEA. There are 14 residues in the CDR3. The trim removed 7 bases at V and 5 bases at J, leaving 11 bases unmatched. The CDR3 DNA reads as TGCAGCGCATTACAGGGGAATCGAAACAATGAGCAGTTCTTC. Its protein is CSALQGNRNNEQFF.

This chain links TRBV6-5 with TRBJ1-6; the D gene is possibly TRBD1 (6 bases). With 6 bases removed from V and 4 bases from J, the gap between germline ends came to 10 bases. The CDR3 runs 14 residues. The germline V gene has CDR1 MNHEY and CDR2 SVGAGI. The CDR3 sequence is CASRPGQYNSPLHF. CDR3 DNA: TGTGCCAGCAGGCCGGGACAATATAATTCACCCCTCCACTTT.

This clone has a handful of counts. This chain links TRBV11-3 with TRBJ2-1; 10 positions match TRBD2. CDR1 is SGHNT and CDR2 is YENEEA in the germline V gene. CDR3 size: 17 residues. The junction had 11 bases not matched to a gene; V was cut back by 1 base and J by 8 bases. The CDR3 protein is CASSLVASGSSGHEQFF. DNA for the CDR3: TGTGCCAGCAGCTTAGTGGCTAGCGGGAGCTCGGGGCATGAGCAGTTCTTC.

J is TRBJ2-1 and V is TRBV6-6; TRBD2 agrees at 12 bases. V trimming: 2 bases; J trimming: 4 bases; junction bases outside the gene matches: 0. Germline loops: CDR1 MNHNY, CDR2 SVGAGI (reference sequence). The CDR3 extends over 15 amino acids. The CDR3 region has the DNA TGTGCCAGCAGTTACGGGACTAGCGGGTACAATGAGCAGTTCTTC. Translating gives CASSYGTSGYNEQFF.